The source of this T cell receptor (beta chain) is a study of OX40 agonist ivuxolimab in advanced cancers. V lost 6 bases and J lost 5, with 11 bases in between. CDR3 length equals 13 residues. The germline V gene encodes CDR1 MNHNY and CDR2 SVGAGI (reference sequence). Broader study findings: CD4+ and CD8+ blood T cells expanded clonally by week 6 at 0.1 to 3.0 mg/kg. Normalized T-cell clonal expansion was also low in a subset of nonresponders.

Details on this clone: What it recognizes is unknown.

The data were produced by immunoSEQ multiplex PCR, yet TCRdb's version contains in-frame clones alone and is incomplete. In the table there are 100,000 or so clones, 85% to 90% of which are singletons. The TCR comes from an adult with an advanced solid tumor such as melanoma, head and neck, liver or kidney cancer. The starting material was CD4+ or CD8+ T cells sorted from blood, obtained in a trial of the OX40 agonist ivuxolimab. J is TRBJ2-1 and V is TRBV6-6; D is unclear. This CDR3 is CASRYLEDNEQFF. The CDR3 bases are TGTGCCAGCAGATACCTTGAGGACAATGAGCAGTTCTTC.